This TCR beta chain was retrieved from a study of Graves' ophthalmopathy and Graves' hyperthyroidism. This clonotype was seen repeatedly, ten times or more. Trimming removed 0 bases from V and 3 bases from J; junction bases left unmatched: 3. The CDR3 totals 15 residues. The germline CDR1 and CDR2 sequences are SGDLS and YYNGEE. TCR beta CDR3 amplification used RNA transcripts. HTBI primers were used in a first-round RT-PCR, which preceded a second-round multiplex PCR. Using its own MiXCR run on the multiplex PCR reads, TCRdb lists one record per CDR3 protein. The data hold about 390,000 distinct CDR3 sequences, with approximately 18% observed a single time.

This receptor was obtained from an adult woman with stable Graves' hyperthyroidism. The sample was peripheral blood. This sequence joins TRBV9 and TRBJ2-7; TRBD2 agrees at 10 bases. CDR3 in amino acids: CASSVGSGGGYEQYF. The CDR3 DNA is TGTGCCAGCAGCGTAGGGAGCGGGGGGGGCTACGAGCAGTACTTC.